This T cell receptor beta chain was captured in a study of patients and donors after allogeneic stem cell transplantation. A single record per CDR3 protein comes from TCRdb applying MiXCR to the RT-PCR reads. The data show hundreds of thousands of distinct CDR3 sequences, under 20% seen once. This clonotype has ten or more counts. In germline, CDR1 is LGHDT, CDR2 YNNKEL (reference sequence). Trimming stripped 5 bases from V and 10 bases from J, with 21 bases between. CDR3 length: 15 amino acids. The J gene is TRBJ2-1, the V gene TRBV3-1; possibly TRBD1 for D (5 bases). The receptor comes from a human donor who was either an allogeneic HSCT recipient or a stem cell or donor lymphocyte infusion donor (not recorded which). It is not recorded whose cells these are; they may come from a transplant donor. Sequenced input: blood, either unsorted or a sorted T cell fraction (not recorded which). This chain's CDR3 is CASSFTGSPPLEQFF. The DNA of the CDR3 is TGTGCCAGCAGCTTTACAGGTTCCCCTCCTCTAGAGCAGTTCTTC.